This entry lists 7 T cell receptor beta chains sequenced from one sample in a study of T cell repertoires in cytomegalovirus infection. Each CDR3 protein is one row after TCRdb ran MiXCR on the reads. The sample consists of 200,000 to 250,000 distinct CDR3 sequences, approximately 6.7% of them appearing once. Sequencing was carried out using PBMCs. These receptors came from a human donor in good health (CMV status not recorded). Some clones in this sample may be carry-over from other donors' samples.

This clonotype was detected ten times or more. The chain employs TRBV4-1 and TRBJ2-7, with 9 nucleotides matching TRBD1. V lost 4 bases, J lost 4 bases, and 8 bases stayed unmatched. Germline V gene sequence: CDR1 MGHRA, CDR2 YSYEKL. The CDR3 runs 15 residues. CDR3 bases: TGCGCCAGCAGCCCCACAGGGGGCGTTGGGTACGAGCAGTACTTC. Its translation is CASSPTGGVGYEQYF.

This clonotype showed up many times. The gene calls are TRBV20-1 and TRBJ2-7, with D tentatively TRBD2 (6 bases). This CDR3 comprises 13 residues. V was cut by 1 base and J by 5 bases, with 12 bases left in between. Looked up from germline, CDR1 is DFQATT and CDR2 is SNEGSKA (reference sequence). CDR3 residues: CSARVGGIHEQYF. CDR3 DNA: TGCAGTGCTAGAGTGGGAGGAATCCACGAGCAGTACTTC.

This clonotype has more than one count but fewer than ten. The chain joins TRBV19 to TRBJ2-7, with 11 bases aligning to TRBD1. V dropped 10 bases and J dropped 7; count of bases not matched to a gene: 12. CDR3 size: 14 residues. Germline V gene lookup returns CDR1 LNHDA and CDR2 SQIVND (reference sequence). Here the CDR3 reads CATVGQGALEEQYF. The CDR3 nucleotides read TGTGCCACTGTCGGACAGGGGGCTTTGGAAGAGCAGTACTTC. Combining the CDR3 with reference TRBV19 and TRBJ2-7 gives the whole variable domain DGGITQSPKYLFRKEGQNVTLSCEQNLNHDAMYWYRQDPGQGLRLIYYSQIVNDFQKGDIAEGYSVSREKKESFPLTVTSAQKNPTAFYLCATVGQGALEEQYFGPGTRLTVT.

This clonotype was detected ten times or more. The V call is TRBV6-1, the J call TRBJ1-4, with D perhaps matching TRBD1 (5 bases). V was pared by 8 bases and J by 8 bases, with 18 bases between. CDR1 and CDR2 from the germline V gene are MNHNS and SASEGT. This CDR3 is built from 14 residues. The CDR3 DNA sequence: TGTGCCAGCCTCCCCCGGGGGGATTGGGAAAAACTGTTTTTT. Its translation: CASLPRGDWEKLFF.

The genes are TRBV29-1 and TRBJ2-3; 11 bases agree with TRBD2. Germline CDR1 is SQVTM and CDR2 is ANQGSEA. The CDR3 is made up of 17 amino acids. V dropped 7 bases and J dropped 7; count of bases not matched to a gene: 19. CDR3 sequence: CSGSPTNSGGAVNTQYF. Written as DNA, the CDR3 is TGCAGCGGTTCCCCAACAAATAGCGGGGGGGCTGTAAATACGCAGTATTTT.

This clonotype has ten or more counts. The chain links TRBV7-8 to TRBJ1-4, with 7 bases that match TRBD1. The V gene end was trimmed by 5 bases and the J gene end by 6 bases; junction bases not matched to a gene: 6. Germline-derived CDR1 and CDR2 are SGHVS and FQNEAQ. This CDR3 contains 14 residues. CDR3 nucleotide sequence: TGTGCCAGCAGCCCTGGGACAGAGGATGAAAAACTGTTTTTT. Residues: CASSPGTEDEKLFF.

This clonotype was recorded at least ten times. The genes are TRBV7-2 and TRBJ1-2, with 7 bases identical to TRBD1. Germline CDR1 and CDR2: SGHTA and FQGNSA. J gave up 2 bases and V 5 bases, and 8 bases lay outside the gene matches. The CDR3 extends over 15 amino acids. The CDR3 DNA reads TGTGCCAGCAGCCTTACAGGGGTTAGGAACTATGGCTACACCTTC. Translating it yields CASSLTGVRNYGYTF.